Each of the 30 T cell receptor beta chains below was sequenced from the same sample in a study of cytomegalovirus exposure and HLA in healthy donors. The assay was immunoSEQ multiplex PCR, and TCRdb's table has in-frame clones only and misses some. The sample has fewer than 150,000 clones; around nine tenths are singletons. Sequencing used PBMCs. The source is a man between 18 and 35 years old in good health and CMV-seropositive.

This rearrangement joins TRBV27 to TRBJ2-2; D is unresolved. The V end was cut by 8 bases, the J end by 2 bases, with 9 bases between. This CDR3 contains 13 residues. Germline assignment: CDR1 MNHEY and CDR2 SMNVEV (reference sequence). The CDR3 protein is CASYDRNTGELFF. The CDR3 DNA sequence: TGTGCCAGCTATGATAGAAACACCGGGGAGCTGTTTTTT.

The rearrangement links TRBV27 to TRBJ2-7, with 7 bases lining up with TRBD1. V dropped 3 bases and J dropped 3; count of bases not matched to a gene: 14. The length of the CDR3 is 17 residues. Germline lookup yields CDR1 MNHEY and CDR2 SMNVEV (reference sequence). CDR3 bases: TGTGCCAGCAGTTTCTCTGGGACAGCTCATCGGTACTACGAGCAGTACTTC. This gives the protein CASSFSGTAHRYYEQYF.

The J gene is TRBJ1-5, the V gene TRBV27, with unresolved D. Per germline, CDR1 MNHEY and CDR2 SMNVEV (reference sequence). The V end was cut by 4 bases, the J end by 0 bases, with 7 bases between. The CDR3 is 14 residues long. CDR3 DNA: TGTGCCAGCAGTTCGGCGGATAGCAATCAGCCCCAGCATTTT. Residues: CASSSADSNQPQHF.

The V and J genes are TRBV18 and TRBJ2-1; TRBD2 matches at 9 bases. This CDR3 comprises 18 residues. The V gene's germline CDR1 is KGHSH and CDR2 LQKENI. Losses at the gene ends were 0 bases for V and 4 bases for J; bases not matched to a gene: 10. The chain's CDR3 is CASSPPGHERGVYNEQFF. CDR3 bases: TGTGCCAGCTCACCACCGGGTCACGAGCGGGGGGTATACAATGAGCAGTTCTTC.

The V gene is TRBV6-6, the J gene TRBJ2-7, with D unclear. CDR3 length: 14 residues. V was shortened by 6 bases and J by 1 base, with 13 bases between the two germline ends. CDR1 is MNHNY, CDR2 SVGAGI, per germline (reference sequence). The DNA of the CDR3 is TGTGCCAGCAGCTCCCCCGCGGTGTCCTACGAGCAGTACTTC. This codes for CASSSPAVSYEQYF.

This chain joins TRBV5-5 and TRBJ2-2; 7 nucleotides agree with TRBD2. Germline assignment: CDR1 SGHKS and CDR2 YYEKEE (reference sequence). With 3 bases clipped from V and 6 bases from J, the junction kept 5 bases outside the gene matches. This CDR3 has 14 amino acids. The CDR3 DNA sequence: TGTGCCAGCAGCTCGCTGGGAGGGGCCGGGGAGCTGTTTTTT. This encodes CASSSLGGAGELFF.

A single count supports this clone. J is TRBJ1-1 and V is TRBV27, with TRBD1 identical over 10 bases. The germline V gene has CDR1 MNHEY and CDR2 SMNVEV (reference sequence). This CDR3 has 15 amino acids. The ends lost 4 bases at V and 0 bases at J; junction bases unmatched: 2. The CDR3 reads CASSYGQGVNTEAFF. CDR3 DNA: TGTGCCAGCAGTTACGGACAGGGGGTGAACACTGAAGCTTTCTTT.

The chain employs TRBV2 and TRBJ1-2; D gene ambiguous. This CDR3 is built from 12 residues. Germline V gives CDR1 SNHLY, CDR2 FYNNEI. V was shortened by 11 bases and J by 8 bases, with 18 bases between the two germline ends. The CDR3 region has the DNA TGTGCCTACGGTGGCAGGTCGGCGGGCTACACCTTC. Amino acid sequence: CAYGGRSAGYTF.

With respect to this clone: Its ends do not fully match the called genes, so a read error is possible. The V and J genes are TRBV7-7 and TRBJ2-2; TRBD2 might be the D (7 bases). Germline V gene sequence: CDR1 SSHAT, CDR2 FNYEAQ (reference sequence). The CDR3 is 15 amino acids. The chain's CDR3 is CASSAGGLRTGELFF. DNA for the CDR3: TGTGCTAGCAGCGCCGGGGGGCTCCGCACCGGGGAGCTGTTTTTT.

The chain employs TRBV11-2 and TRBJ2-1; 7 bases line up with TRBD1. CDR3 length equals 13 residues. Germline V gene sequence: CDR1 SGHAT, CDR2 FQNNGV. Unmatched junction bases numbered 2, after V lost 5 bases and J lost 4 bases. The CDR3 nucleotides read TGTGCCAGCAGCCAGACAGGGTACAATGAGCAGTTCTTC. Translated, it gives CASSQTGYNEQFF.

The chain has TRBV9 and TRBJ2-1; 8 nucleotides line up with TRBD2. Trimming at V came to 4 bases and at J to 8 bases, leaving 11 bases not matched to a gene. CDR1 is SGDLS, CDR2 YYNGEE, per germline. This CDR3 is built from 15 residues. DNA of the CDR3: TGTGCCAGCAGCCCCTCGGGACTAGTCCCACATGAGCAGTTCTTC. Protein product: CASSPSGLVPHEQFF.

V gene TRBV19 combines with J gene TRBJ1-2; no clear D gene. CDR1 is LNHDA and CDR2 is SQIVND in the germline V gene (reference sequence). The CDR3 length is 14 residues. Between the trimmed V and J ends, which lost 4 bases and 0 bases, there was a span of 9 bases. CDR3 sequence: CASSKLRANYGYTF. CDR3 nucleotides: TGTGCCAGTAGTAAACTGAGAGCTAACTATGGCTACACCTTC.

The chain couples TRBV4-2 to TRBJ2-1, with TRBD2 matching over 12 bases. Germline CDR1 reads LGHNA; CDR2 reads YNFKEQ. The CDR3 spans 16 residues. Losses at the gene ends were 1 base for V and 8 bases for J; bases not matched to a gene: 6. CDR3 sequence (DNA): TGTGCCAGCAGCCAAGTAGCGGCTAGCGGGGGGGATGAGCAGTTCTTC. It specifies CASSQVAASGGDEQFF.

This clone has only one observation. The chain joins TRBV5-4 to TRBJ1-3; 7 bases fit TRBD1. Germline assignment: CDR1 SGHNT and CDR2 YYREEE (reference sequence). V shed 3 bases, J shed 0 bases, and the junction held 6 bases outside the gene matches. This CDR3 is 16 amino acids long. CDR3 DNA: TGTGCCAGCAGCTCCAACAGGGGTTACTCTGGAAACACCATATATTTT. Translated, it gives CASSSNRGYSGNTIYF.

In nucleotides, the CDR3 is TGTGCCAGCAGCTATGGGGCCAGCTATGGCTACACCTTC. It is translated as CASSYGASYGYTF. The chain combines TRBV7-9 with TRBJ1-2; D is perhaps TRBD1 (5 bases). The length of the CDR3 is 13 residues. Trimming cost V 4 bases and J 4 bases, with 10 bases left between them. Germline values: CDR1 SEHNR, CDR2 FQNEAQ (reference sequence).

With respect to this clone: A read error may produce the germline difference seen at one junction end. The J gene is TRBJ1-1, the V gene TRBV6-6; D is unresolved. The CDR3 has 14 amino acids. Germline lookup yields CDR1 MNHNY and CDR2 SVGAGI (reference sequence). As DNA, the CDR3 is TGTGCCAGCACTTACGAGGAAAGGAACACTGAAGCTTTCTTT. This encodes CASTYEERNTEAFF.

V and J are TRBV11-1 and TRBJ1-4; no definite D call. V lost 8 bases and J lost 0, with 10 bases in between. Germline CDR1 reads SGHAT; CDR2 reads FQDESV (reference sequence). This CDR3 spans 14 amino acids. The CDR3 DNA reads TGTGCCAGCGCGCAGGAAGCAACTAATGAAAAACTGTTTTTT. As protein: CASAQEATNEKLFF.

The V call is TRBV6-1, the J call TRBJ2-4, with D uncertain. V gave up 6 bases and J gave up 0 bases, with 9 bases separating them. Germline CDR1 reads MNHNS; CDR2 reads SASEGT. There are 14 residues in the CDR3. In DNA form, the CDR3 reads TGTGCCAGCAGACCCGGAGTAGCCAAAAACATTCAGTACTTC. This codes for CASRPGVAKNIQYF.

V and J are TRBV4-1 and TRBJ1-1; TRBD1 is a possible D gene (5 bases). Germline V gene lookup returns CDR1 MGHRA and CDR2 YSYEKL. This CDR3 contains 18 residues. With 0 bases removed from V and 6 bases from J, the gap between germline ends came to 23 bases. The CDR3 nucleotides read TGCGCCAGCAGCCAAGAAAGGGGTCTCGTCGCATTAGGTCCTGAAGCTTTCTTT. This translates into CASSQERGLVALGPEAFF.

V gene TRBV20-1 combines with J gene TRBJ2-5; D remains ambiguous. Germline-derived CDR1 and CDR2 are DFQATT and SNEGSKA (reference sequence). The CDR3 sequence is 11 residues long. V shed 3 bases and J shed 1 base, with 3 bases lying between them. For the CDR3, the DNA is TGCAGTGCTAGCGTCCAAGAGACCCAGTACTTC. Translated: CSASVQETQYF.

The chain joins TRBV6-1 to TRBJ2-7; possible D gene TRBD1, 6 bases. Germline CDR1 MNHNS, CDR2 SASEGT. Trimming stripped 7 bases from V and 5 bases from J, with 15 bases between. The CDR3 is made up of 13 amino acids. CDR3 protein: CASMGAFSNEQYF. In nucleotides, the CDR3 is TGTGCCAGCATGGGGGCCTTCTCAAACGAGCAGTACTTC.

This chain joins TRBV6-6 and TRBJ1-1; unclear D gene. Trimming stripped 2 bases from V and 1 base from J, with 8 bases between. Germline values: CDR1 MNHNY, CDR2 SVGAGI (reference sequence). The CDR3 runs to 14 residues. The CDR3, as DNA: TGTGCCAGCAGTTACCATCCATCGAACACTGAAGCTTTCTTT. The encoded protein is CASSYHPSNTEAFF.

DNA of the CDR3: TGCGCCAGCAAGATTGACAGTAAAGAGACCCAGTACTTC. It specifies CASKIDSKETQYF. The V call is TRBV5-1, the J call TRBJ2-5; the D gene is possibly TRBD1 (5 bases). Trimming pared 6 bases from V and 3 bases from J, leaving 12 bases between. Germline-derived CDR1 and CDR2 are SGHRS and YFSETQ. CDR3 length: 13 amino acids.

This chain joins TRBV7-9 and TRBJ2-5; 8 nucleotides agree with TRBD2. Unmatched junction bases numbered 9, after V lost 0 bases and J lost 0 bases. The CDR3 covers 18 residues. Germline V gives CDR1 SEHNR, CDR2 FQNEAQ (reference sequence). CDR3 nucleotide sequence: TGTGCCAGCAGCTTAGCGACGCTTGTCGGGGGGGACCAAGAGACCCAGTACTTC. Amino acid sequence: CASSLATLVGGDQETQYF. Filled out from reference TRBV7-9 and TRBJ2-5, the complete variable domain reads DTGVSQNPRHKITKRGQNVTFRCDPISEHNRLYWYRQTLGQGPEFLTYFQNEAQLEKSRLLSDRFSAERPKGSFSTLEIQRTEQGDSAMYLCASSLATLVGGDQETQYFGPGTRLLVL.

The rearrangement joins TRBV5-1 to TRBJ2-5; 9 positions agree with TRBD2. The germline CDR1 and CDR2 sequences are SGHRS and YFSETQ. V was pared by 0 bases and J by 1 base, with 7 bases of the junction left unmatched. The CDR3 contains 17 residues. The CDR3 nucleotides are TGCGCCAGCAGCTTGGGAGCGGGGGGCCATTTCCAAGAGACCCAGTACTTC. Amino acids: CASSLGAGGHFQETQYF.

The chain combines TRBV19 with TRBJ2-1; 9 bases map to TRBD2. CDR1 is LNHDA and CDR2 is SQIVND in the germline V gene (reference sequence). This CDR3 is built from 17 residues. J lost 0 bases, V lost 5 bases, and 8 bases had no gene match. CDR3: CASSVYPTSGSYNEQFF. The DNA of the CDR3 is TGTGCCAGTAGTGTTTACCCGACTAGCGGCTCCTACAATGAGCAGTTCTTC.

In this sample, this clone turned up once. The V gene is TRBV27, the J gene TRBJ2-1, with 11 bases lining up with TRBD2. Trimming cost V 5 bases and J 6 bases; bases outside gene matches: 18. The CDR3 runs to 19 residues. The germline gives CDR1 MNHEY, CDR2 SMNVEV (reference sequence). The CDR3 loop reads CASSPISGGASRDTNEQFF. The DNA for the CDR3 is TGTGCCAGCAGTCCCATTAGCGGGGGGGCCTCTCGAGATACCAATGAGCAGTTCTTC.

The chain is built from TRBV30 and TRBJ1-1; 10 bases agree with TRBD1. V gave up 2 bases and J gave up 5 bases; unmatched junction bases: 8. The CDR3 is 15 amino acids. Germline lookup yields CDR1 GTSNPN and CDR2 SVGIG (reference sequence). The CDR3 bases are TGTGCCTGGAGTCCGGGGACAGGGGCATCGACTGAAGCTTTCTTT. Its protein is CAWSPGTGASTEAFF.

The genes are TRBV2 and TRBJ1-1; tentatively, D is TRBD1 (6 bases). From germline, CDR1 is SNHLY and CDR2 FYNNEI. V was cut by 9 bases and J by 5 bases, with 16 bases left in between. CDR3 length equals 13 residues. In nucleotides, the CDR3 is TGTGCCAGTCACTTACAGGGTAGGACTGAAGCTTTCTTT. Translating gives CASHLQGRTEAFF.

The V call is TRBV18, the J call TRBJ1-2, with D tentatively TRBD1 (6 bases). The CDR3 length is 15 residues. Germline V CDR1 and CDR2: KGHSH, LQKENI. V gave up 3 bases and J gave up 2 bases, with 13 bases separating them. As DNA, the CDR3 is TGTGCCAGCTCACCGGAAGCACAGGGCAACTATGGCTACACCTTC. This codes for CASSPEAQGNYGYTF. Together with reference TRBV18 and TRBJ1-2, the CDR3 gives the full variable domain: NAGVMQNPRHLVRRRGQEARLRCSPMKGHSHVYWYRQLPEEGLKFMVYLQKENIIDESGMPKERFSAEFPKEGPSILRIQQVVRGDSAAYFCASSPEAQGNYGYTFGSGTRLTVV.